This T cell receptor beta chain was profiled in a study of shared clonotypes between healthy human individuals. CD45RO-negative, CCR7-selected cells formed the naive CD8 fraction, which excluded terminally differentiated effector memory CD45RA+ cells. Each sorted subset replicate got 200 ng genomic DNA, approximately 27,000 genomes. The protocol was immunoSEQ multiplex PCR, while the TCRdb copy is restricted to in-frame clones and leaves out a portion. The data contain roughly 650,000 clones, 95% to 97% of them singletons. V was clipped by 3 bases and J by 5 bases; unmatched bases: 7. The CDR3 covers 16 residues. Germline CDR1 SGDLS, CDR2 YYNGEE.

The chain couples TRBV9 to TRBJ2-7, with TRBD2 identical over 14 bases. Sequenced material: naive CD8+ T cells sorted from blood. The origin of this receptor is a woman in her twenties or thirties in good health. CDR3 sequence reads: CASSEGLAGVSHEQYF. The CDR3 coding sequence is TGTGCCAGCAGCGAGGGACTAGCGGGAGTATCCCACGAGCAGTACTTC.